The next 5 T cell receptor beta chains were all read from a single sample in a study of CD8 T cells in Susac syndrome. It was with random hexamers that roughly 0.5 to 1 ug RNA was reverse transcribed. TCRdb itself ran the immunoSEQ multiplex PCR reads through MiXCR, one entry per CDR3 protein. The sample includes about 150,000 distinct CDR3 sequences, around 95% seen only once; the top ten take roughly 0.15%. Sequencing was carried out using CD4+ T cells from PBMCs. The receptors here all came from a human donor with Susac syndrome.

The rearrangement uses TRBV7-2 and TRBJ1-2; 9 positions match TRBD1. The CDR3 runs to 15 residues. Germline CDR1 and CDR2: SGHTA and FQGNSA. J was trimmed by 4 bases and V by 3 bases; bases with no gene match: 6. CDR3: CASSLDNRGPYGYTF. The DNA for the CDR3 is TGTGCCAGCAGCTTGGATAACAGGGGGCCCTATGGCTACACCTTC.

The rearrangement joins TRBV12-3 or TRBV12-4 to TRBJ1-4; weak D call: TRBD1 (5 bases). V was shortened by 8 bases and J by 2 bases, with 27 bases between the two germline ends. The CDR3 contains 19 residues. The CDR3 DNA reads as TGTGCCAGCTCCAACCAATACCCGATCGGTTGGGGGACTAATGAAAAACTGTTTTTT. Translated: CASSNQYPIGWGTNEKLFF.

V usage is TRBV14 and J usage is TRBJ2-7; the match to TRBD1 covers 7 bases. With 4 bases clipped from V and 4 bases from J, the junction kept 10 bases outside the gene matches. Per germline, CDR1 SGHDN and CDR2 FVKESK. The CDR3 spans 15 residues. As DNA, the CDR3 is TGTGCCAGCAGCCCGACGACAGGGAACTTATACGAGCAGTACTTC. The encoded protein is CASSPTTGNLYEQYF.

V gene TRBV7-2 combines with J gene TRBJ2-7; D perhaps matches TRBD2 (5 bases). Trimming cost V 4 bases and J 7 bases, with 17 bases left between them. CDR1 SGHTA and CDR2 FQGNSA come from the germline V gene. There are 14 residues in the CDR3. Here the CDR3 reads CASSSASGKGEQYF. The CDR3 nucleotides are TGTGCCAGCAGCTCAGCAAGCGGCAAAGGGGAGCAGTACTTC.

V is TRBV6-5 and J is TRBJ1-1, with 7 bases fitting TRBD1. The germline CDR1 and CDR2 sequences are MNHEY and SVGAGI. J was trimmed by 10 bases and V by 6 bases; bases with no gene match: 11. The CDR3 sequence is 13 residues long. CDR3 DNA: TGTGCCAGCAGACCGACAGGGTATGGGGGAGCTTTCTTT. Residues: CASRPTGYGGAFF.